This T cell receptor beta chain was recorded in a study of glioma-infiltrating T cells after dendritic cell vaccination. Study-level background: Glioblastoma patients came from Phase I and II dendritic cell vaccination trials. Autologous tumor lysate-pulsed dendritic cell vaccination was given between about 2003 and 2013. At biweekly intervals, patients got three intradermal dendritic cell vaccine injections.

This table comes from immunoSEQ multiplex PCR, and its TCRdb copy is limited to in-frame clones, with some not included. The data show 99,000 or so clones, about 85% seen once. Time point in this sample: after dendritic cell vaccination, including at tumor progression/relapse. This clone has only one observation. CDR3 length: 15 amino acids. Trimming took 6 bases from V and 4 from J; bases not matched to a gene: 9. The germline V gene has CDR1 MNHNY and CDR2 SVGAGI (reference sequence). The J gene is TRBJ1-3, the V gene TRBV6-6; 7 nucleotides agree with TRBD1. The source is a human donor with glioblastoma. This sample comprised blood, obtained after dendritic cell vaccination. CDR3 region: CASRTTGFDGNTIYF. The CDR3 nucleotides are TGTGCCAGCAGGACGACAGGGTTTGACGGAAACACCATATATTTT.